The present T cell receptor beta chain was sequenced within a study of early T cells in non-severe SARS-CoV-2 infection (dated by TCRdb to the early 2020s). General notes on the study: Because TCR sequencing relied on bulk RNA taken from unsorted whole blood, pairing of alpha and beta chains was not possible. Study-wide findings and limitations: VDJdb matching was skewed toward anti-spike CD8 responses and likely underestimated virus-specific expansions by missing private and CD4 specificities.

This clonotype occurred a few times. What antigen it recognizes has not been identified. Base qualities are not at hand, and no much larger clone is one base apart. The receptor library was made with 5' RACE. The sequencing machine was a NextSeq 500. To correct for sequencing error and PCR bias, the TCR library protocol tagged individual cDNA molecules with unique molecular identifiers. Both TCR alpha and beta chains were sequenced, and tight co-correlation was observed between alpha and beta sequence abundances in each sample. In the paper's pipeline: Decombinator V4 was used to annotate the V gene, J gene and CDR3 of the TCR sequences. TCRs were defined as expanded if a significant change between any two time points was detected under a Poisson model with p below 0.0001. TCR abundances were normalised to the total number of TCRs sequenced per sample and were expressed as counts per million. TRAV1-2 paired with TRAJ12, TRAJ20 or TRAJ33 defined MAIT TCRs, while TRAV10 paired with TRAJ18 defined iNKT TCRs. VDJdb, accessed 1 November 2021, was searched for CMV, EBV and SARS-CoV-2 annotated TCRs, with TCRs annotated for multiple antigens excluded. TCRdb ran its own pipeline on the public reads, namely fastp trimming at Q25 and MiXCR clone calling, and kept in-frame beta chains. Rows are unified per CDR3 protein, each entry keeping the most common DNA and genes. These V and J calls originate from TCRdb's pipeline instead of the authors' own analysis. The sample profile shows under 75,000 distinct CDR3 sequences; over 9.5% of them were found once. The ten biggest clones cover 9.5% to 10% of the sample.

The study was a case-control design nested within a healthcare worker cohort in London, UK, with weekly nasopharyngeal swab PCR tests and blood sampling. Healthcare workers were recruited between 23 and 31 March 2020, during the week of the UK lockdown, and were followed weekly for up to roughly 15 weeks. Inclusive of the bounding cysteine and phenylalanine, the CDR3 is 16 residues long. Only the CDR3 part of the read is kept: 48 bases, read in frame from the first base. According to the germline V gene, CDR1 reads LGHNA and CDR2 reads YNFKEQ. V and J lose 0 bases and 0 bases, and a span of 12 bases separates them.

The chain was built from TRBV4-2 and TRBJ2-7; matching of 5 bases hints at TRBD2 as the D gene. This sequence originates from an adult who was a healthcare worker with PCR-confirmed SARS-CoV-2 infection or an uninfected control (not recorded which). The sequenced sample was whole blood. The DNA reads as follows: TGTGCCAGCAGCCAAGAAAGCGGAAGCCTCTCCTACGAGCAGTACTTC. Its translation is CASSQESGSLSYEQYF.